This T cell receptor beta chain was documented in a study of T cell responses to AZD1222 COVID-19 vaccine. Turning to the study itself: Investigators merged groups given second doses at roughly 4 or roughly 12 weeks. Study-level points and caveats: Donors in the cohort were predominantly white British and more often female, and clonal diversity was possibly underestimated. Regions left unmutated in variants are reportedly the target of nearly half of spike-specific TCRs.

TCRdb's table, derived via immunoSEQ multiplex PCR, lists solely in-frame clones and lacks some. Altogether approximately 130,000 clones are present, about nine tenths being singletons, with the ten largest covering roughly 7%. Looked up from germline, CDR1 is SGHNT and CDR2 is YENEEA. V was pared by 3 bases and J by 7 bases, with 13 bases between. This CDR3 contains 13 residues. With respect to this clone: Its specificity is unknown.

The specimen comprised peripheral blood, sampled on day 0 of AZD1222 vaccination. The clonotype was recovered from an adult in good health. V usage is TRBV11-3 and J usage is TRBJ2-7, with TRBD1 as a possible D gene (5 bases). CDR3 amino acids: CASSFQGSGEQYF. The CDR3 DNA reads TGTGCCAGCAGCTTTCAGGGTTCTGGGGAGCAGTACTTC.